This T cell receptor (beta chain) was documented in a study of blood T cells in healthy people across ages. Whole-study results and caveats: Unsorted PBMCs ruled out conclusive naive versus antigen-experienced comparison. With naive T cell percentage, TCR beta diversity showed a strong correlation.

The V gene lost 0 bases and the J gene lost 4 bases, with 15 bases spanning the gap. CDR1 and CDR2 from the germline V gene are DFQATT and SNEGSKA (reference sequence). The CDR3 runs to 15 residues. Every sample gave at least 5 micrograms of total RNA when it was extracted. Primed by a sample-barcoded 5' primer and a J-beta primer mix, a second PCR proceeded for about 7 to 12 cycles. Researchers report that a template-switch adaptor with 12 random nucleotides tagged each cDNA molecule. TCRdb independently ran MiXCR on the 5' RACE reads; one entry per CDR3 protein. The sample lists 1.5 million to 2 million distinct CDR3 sequences, around 36% occurring once. In the case of this clonotype: The antigen is undetermined.

This receptor was taken from a woman under 40 in good health. The chain combines TRBV20-1 with TRBJ1-2; tentatively, D is TRBD1 (6 bases). Sequencing was carried out using blood. CDR3 in amino acids: CSARDGSGARYGYTF. The CDR3 DNA is TGCAGTGCTAGAGATGGTTCAGGGGCCCGCTATGGCTACACCTTC.